The T cell receptor beta chain described here comes from a study of OX40 agonist ivuxolimab in advanced cancers. The wider study: Ivuxolimab doses were 0.01, 0.1, 0.3, 1.5, 3 or 10 mg/kg every 2 weeks. Mean age around 60 years, range about 23 to 80; nearly 85% male.

Whole-study results and caveats: Among some nonresponders, normalized T-cell clonal expansion was also low.

In the case of this clone: Its antigen is not identified.

V was trimmed by 7 bases and J by 6 bases, leaving 12 bases between them. Germline CDR1 reads MDHEN; CDR2 reads SYDVKM. The length of the CDR3 is 12 residues. The assay was immunoSEQ multiplex PCR, and TCRdb's table has in-frame clones only and misses some. Of some 110,000 clones in the sample, approximately 92% were seen once. The TCR sequence derives from an adult with an advanced solid tumor such as melanoma, head and neck, liver or kidney cancer. Specimen: CD4+ or CD8+ T cells sorted from blood, collected in a trial of the OX40 agonist ivuxolimab. The chain has TRBV28 and TRBJ1-2, with unresolved D. The CDR3 DNA reads TGTGCCAGCACCGCTCGGACGGATGGCTACACCTTC. This translates into CASTARTDGYTF.